This TCR beta chain came from a study of T cell repertoires in cytomegalovirus infection. Study context: Indicated by public TCR beta signatures were CMV infection and matching HLA type. Findings of the study overall: What dominated the ex vivo response were HLA-C-restricted CMV-specific TCR beta clonotypes. CMV carriers having the relevant HLA were flagged by cumulative public TCR beta family frequency.

CDR3 size: 16 residues. V was trimmed by 0 bases and J by 0 bases, leaving 12 bases between them. The germline V gene encodes CDR1 ENHRY and CDR2 SYGVKD. The table lists this clonotype with a few counts. Its target is not known. TCRdb reanalysed the reads using MiXCR and keeps one entry per CDR3 protein. The sample includes 150,000 to 200,000 distinct CDR3 sequences, approximately 17% seen only once; the top ten take under 30%. This sequence was found in a human donor in good health (CMV status not recorded). Some clones in this sample may be carry-over from other donors' samples. The rearrangement joins TRBV10-3 to TRBJ2-7; D might be TRBD2 (5 bases). The material sequenced was CD8+ T cells from PBMCs. The CDR3 reads CAISESFPGSSYEQYF. The DNA of the CDR3 is TGTGCCATCAGTGAGTCGTTCCCGGGGTCCTCCTACGAGCAGTACTTC.